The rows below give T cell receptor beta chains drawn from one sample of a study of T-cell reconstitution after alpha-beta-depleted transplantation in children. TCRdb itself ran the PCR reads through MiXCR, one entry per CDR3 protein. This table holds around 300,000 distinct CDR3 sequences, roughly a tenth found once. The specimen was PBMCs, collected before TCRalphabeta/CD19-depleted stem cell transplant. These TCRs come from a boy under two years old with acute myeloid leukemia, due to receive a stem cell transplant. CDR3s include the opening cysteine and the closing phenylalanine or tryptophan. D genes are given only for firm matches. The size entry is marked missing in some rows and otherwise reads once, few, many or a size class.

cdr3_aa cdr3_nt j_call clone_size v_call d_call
CASSLDKGSGVYEQYF TGTGCCAGCAGCTTAGATAAGGGGAGCGGGGTCTACGAGCAGTACTTC TRBJ2-7 few TRBV11-2 TRBD2
CASSEGEQFF TGTGCCAGCAGTGAGGGCGAGCAGTTCTTC TRBJ2-1 many TRBV25-1 .
CSARRQGFYNEQFF TGCAGTGCTAGACGACAGGGGTTCTACAATGAGCAGTTCTTC TRBJ2-1 . TRBV20-1 TRBD1
CASSFRTTQYF TGTGCCAGCAGTTTTCGAACGACCCAGTACTTC TRBJ2-5 many TRBV12-3/TRBV12-4 .
CASSLPGALFSGANVLTF TGTGCCAGCAGCCTCCCGGGAGCACTTTTTTCTGGGGCCAACGTCCTGACTTTC TRBJ2-6 many TRBV11-1 .
CASSPTGGYPSGANVLTF TGCGCCAGCAGCCCGACAGGGGGCTACCCCTCTGGGGCCAACGTCCTGACTTTC TRBJ2-6 many TRBV4-3 TRBD1
CASRLGGSSGNTIYF TGTGCCAGCAGACTAGGGGGTAGCTCTGGAAACACCATATATTTT TRBJ1-3 . TRBV7-8 .
CASTGLLQDTQYF TGTGCCAGTACGGGACTGTTACAAGATACGCAGTATTTT TRBJ2-3 once TRBV19 .
CASSLGTGLGELFF TGCGCCAGCAGCCTCGGGACAGGGTTAGGGGAGCTGTTTTTT TRBJ2-2 many TRBV5-1 TRBD1
CSARVQFSGSRSTGELFF TGCAGTGCTAGAGTTCAATTCAGCGGGAGTCGAAGCACCGGGGAGCTGTTTTTT TRBJ2-2 many TRBV20-1 TRBD2
CASSEGGGGNYGYTF TGTGCCAGCAGTGAAGGAGGGGGAGGCAACTATGGCTACACCTTC TRBJ1-2 few TRBV2 .
CSAGTGTPNTGELFF TGCAGTGCTGGTACCGGGACTCCGAACACCGGGGAGCTGTTTTTT TRBJ2-2 . TRBV20-1 .
CASSLGDMGNQPQHF TGCGCCAGCAGCTTGGGGGATATGGGCAATCAGCCCCAGCATTTT TRBJ1-5 many TRBV5-1 .
CASSWGLELFF TGTGCCAGCAGTTGGGGGTTGGAGCTGTTTTTT TRBJ2-2 many TRBV12-3/TRBV12-4 .
CASKGPYDIETQYF TGTGCCAGCAAGGGCCCATACGATATTGAGACCCAGTACTTC TRBJ2-5 . TRBV27 .
CASSRGLAGVTDTQYF TGCGCCAGCAGCCGCGGACTAGCGGGAGTAACAGATACGCAGTATTTT TRBJ2-3 many TRBV4-3 TRBD2
CASSPSRDEQYF TGTGCCAGCAGCCCAAGCAGGGACGAGCAGTACTTC TRBJ2-7 . TRBV7-9 .
CASKKGRHSGADTQYF TGTGCCAGCAAGAAGGGACGCCACTCGGGGGCAGATACGCAGTATTTT TRBJ2-3 few TRBV6-1 .
CATSAGGTDTQYF TGTGCCACCAGTGCAGGGGGCACAGATACGCAGTATTTT TRBJ2-3 many TRBV24-1 .
CASSQDGPEGYEQYF TGTGCCAGCAGCCAAGATGGGCCTGAGGGATACGAGCAGTACTTC TRBJ2-7 . TRBV4-2 .
CASSPWTENQETQYF TGTGCCAGCAGTCCATGGACAGAAAACCAAGAGACCCAGTACTTC TRBJ2-5 many TRBV12-3/TRBV12-4 .
CASSYSGPYQPQHF TGTGCCAGCAGTTACTCGGGGCCCTATCAGCCCCAGCATTTT TRBJ1-5 many TRBV6-5 .
CASSGGGGF TGTGCCAGCTCGGGGGGAGGAGGCTTC TRBJ2-7 many TRBV12-3/TRBV12-4 TRBD2
CASSPLWEETQYF TGTGCCAGCAGTCCCTTATGGGAAGAGACCCAGTACTTC TRBJ2-5 . TRBV6-1 .
CASRMTRWEQFF TGTGCCAGCAGAATGACTAGATGGGAGCAGTTCTTC TRBJ2-1 many TRBV12-3/TRBV12-4 .
CASSLRWTGSIYGYTF TGTGCCAGCAGCTTAAGGTGGACAGGGTCTATCTATGGCTACACCTTC TRBJ1-2 many TRBV7-3 TRBD1
CSAQRSGRTDTQYF TGCAGTGCTCAGAGGAGCGGGAGAACAGATACGCAGTATTTT TRBJ2-3 few TRBV20-1 TRBD2
CASSLAPGQVNEKLFF TGTGCCAGCAGCTTAGCCCCGGGACAGGTTAATGAAAAACTGTTTTTT TRBJ1-4 many TRBV7-9 TRBD1
CASSPLGGELFF TGTGCCAGCAGCCCCCTAGGCGGGGAGCTGTTTTTT TRBJ2-2 . TRBV3-1 .
CSAREQGNTGELFF TGCAGTGCTAGAGAGCAGGGGAACACCGGGGAGCTGTTTTTT TRBJ2-2 many TRBV20-1 .
CPSSVLGGREETQYF TGTCCCAGCAGCGTCCTCGGCGGGAGAGAAGAGACCCAGTACTTC TRBJ2-5 . TRBV5-6 TRBD2
CASSSSAIGGPSQYF TGCGCCAGCAGCTCCTCAGCGATCGGGGGTCCTTCGCAGTACTTC TRBJ2-7 many TRBV5-1 .
CASSTQPLGTAYEQYF TGCGCCAGCAGCACCCAACCACTGGGGACGGCCTACGAGCAGTACTTC TRBJ2-7 many TRBV5-1 .
CSARPQGRVLGYTF TGCAGTGCTAGACCGCAGGGGCGCGTACTTGGCTACACCTTC TRBJ1-2 many TRBV20-1 .
CASSPETGELFF TGTGCCAGCAGCCCAGAGACCGGGGAGCTGTTTTTT TRBJ2-2 many TRBV7-9 .
CASTHGGTAYEQYF TGTGCCAGCACCCACGGGGGAACCGCCTACGAGCAGTACTTC TRBJ2-7 many TRBV7-9 .
CASSQERRVQRDTGELFF TGTGCCAGCAGCCAGGAACGACGCGTCCAACGGGACACCGGGGAGCTGTTTTTT TRBJ2-2 many TRBV3-1 .
CASNRDTYEQYF TGTGCCAGCAATCGGGACACCTACGAGCAGTACTTC TRBJ2-7 many TRBV12-3/TRBV12-4 .
CASSLLGMNTEAFF TGTGCCAGCAGCTTACTCGGGATGAACACTGAAGCTTTCTTT TRBJ1-1 many TRBV7-6 .
CASSLRGMGTEAFF TGTGCCAGCAGTTTGAGAGGGATGGGCACTGAAGCTTTCTTT TRBJ1-1 . TRBV28 .
CASSQQGGGRHTEAFF TGCGCCAGCAGCCAGCAAGGAGGGGGGAGGCACACTGAAGCTTTCTTT TRBJ1-1 . TRBV4-3 .
CASSLRVSNTGELFF TGTGCCAGCAGCCTCCGGGTCTCAAACACCGGGGAGCTGTTTTTT TRBJ2-2 many TRBV7-2 .
CASSVGGGRNEQFF TGTGCCAGCAGCGTAGGGGGGGGGAGGAATGAGCAGTTCTTC TRBJ2-1 many TRBV9 TRBD2
CAIREGQAYEQYF TGTGCCATCAGGGAGGGACAGGCCTACGAGCAGTACTTC TRBJ2-7 many TRBV10-3 TRBD1
CASTPLGLAGGGANVLTF TGTGCCAGCACCCCCCTGGGACTAGCGGGAGGTGGGGCCAACGTCCTGACTTTC TRBJ2-6 many TRBV12-3/TRBV12-4 TRBD2
CASSFPYPRYEQYF TGTGCCAGCAGTTTTCCGTATCCCCGATACGAGCAGTACTTC TRBJ2-7 few TRBV6-5 .
CASSFEGAHPQETQYF TGCGCCAGCAGCTTTGAGGGGGCGCATCCCCAAGAGACCCAGTACTTC TRBJ2-5 many TRBV5-1 TRBD1
CASSHEPREETHYF TGCGCCAGCAGCCACGAACCGAGGGAGGAGACCCATTACTTC TRBJ2-5 few TRBV5-1 .
CASSWETGWGYTF TGCGCCAGCAGCTGGGAGACAGGTTGGGGCTACACCTTC TRBJ1-2 few TRBV5-1 .
CASSLDRGEQYF TGTGCCAGCTCACTTGACAGGGGTGAGCAGTACTTC TRBJ2-7 many TRBV18 TRBD1
CASSPNGKEATEAFF TGTGCCAGCAGCCCTAACGGGAAGGAGGCCACTGAAGCTTTCTTT TRBJ1-1 many TRBV28 .
CASSLGPGYTF TGTGCCAGCAGCTTGGGACCGGGCTACACCTTC TRBJ1-2 many TRBV5-6 .
CSVGGRITDTQYF TGCAGCGTTGGGGGGCGTATTACAGATACGCAGTATTTT TRBJ2-3 many TRBV29-1 .
CASSLPGSTNEKLFF TGCGCCAGCAGCCTCCCGGGTTCAACTAATGAAAAACTGTTTTTT TRBJ1-4 . TRBV4-1 .
CASSLYGGGNTIYF TGTGCCAGCAGTTTATACGGAGGGGGAAACACCATATATTTT TRBJ1-3 many TRBV27 .
CASSLYSFGRGVHQPQHF TGTGCCAGCAGTTTATACTCCTTCGGACGGGGGGTGCATCAGCCCCAGCATTTT TRBJ1-5 many TRBV28 .
CASSHPDHWVETQYF TGTGCCAGCAGTCATCCGGACCATTGGGTTGAGACCCAGTACTTC TRBJ2-5 . TRBV7-6 .
CASSLGAGMKQYNEQFF TGTGCCAGCAGCTTAGGGGCCGGGATGAAACAATACAATGAGCAGTTCTTC TRBJ2-1 . TRBV7-2 .
CATSRDPVAQETQYF TGTGCCACCAGCAGAGATCCAGTAGCTCAAGAGACCCAGTACTTC TRBJ2-5 many TRBV15 .